The 15 T cell receptor beta chains listed next were all sequenced from one sample in a study of T cell responses to AZD1222 COVID-19 vaccine. Measured with immunoSEQ multiplex PCR; TCRdb has only the in-frame clones, and not every one. The sample lists around 190,000 clones; 92% were seen once. The starting material was peripheral blood, obtained on day 0 of AZD1222 vaccination. The receptors originated from an adult in good health.

The chain joins TRBV28 to TRBJ1-1, with D possibly matching TRBD1 (6 bases). Between the trimmed V and J ends, which lost 7 bases and 4 bases, there was a span of 13 bases. Germline loops: CDR1 MDHEN, CDR2 SYDVKM. The CDR3 runs 13 residues. The CDR3 DNA sequence: TGTGCCAGCATCTGGGGGCAGCGCACTGAAGCTTTCTTT. Protein sequence: CASIWGQRTEAFF.

The V gene is TRBV3-1 (or the pseudogene TRBV3-2), the J gene TRBJ2-2; D is possibly TRBD1 (6 bases). The CDR3 runs to 13 residues. Germline V gene lookup returns CDR1 LGHDT and CDR2 YNNKEL (reference sequence). V gave up 6 bases and J gave up 4 bases, with 9 bases separating them. CDR3: CASRGTSTGELFF. DNA for the CDR3: TGTGCCAGCAGGGGGACAAGCACCGGGGAGCTGTTTTTT.

This clone was counted a single time. The CDR3, as DNA: TGCGCCAGCAGCTTGGTCTTAGGGGGCTGGAGGGAAGGCACTGAAGCTTTCTTT. Residues: CASSLVLGGWREGTEAFF. This chain connects TRBV5-1 to TRBJ1-1; TRBD1 matches at 7 bases. CDR1 SGHRS and CDR2 YFSETQ come from the germline V gene. The CDR3 totals 18 residues. Trimming removed 0 bases from V and 4 bases from J; junction bases left unmatched: 15.

This clone was seen a few times. The chain combines TRBV30 with TRBJ2-2; TRBD1 might be the D (6 bases). Trimming removed 5 bases from V and 4 bases from J, with 11 bases in between. Germline loops: CDR1 GTSNPN, CDR2 SVGIG (reference sequence). The CDR3 runs 13 residues. The CDR3, as DNA: TGTGCCTGGGGCAGGGGTGGCACCGGGGAGCTGTTTTTT. As protein: CAWGRGGTGELFF.

The chain has TRBV7-3 and TRBJ2-5; D is possibly TRBD2 (6 bases). Trimming removed 5 bases from V and 1 base from J, with 11 bases in between. Germline V lookup: CDR1 SGHTA, CDR2 FQGTGA. CDR3 length: 14 amino acids. CDR3 sequence reads: CASSLSGFQETQYF. DNA of the CDR3: TGTGCCAGCAGCCTTAGCGGCTTCCAAGAGACCCAGTACTTC. Complete variable domain (other parts from reference TRBV7-3 and TRBJ2-5): GAGVSQTPSNKVTEKGKYVELRCDPISGHTALYWYRQSLGQGPEFLIYFQGTGAADDSGLPNDRFFAVRPEGSVSTLKIQRTERGDSAVYLCASSLSGFQETQYFGPGTRLLVL.

The V gene is TRBV5-3, the J gene TRBJ1-5, with D possibly TRBD1 on 5 matching bases. TRBV5-3 is placed among ORFs of uncertain function. Trimming took off 9 bases at V and 3 bases at J, with 19 bases between the two ends. There are 15 residues in the CDR3. The CDR3 loop is CATPLAGNVNQPQHF. The CDR3 DNA is TGTGCCACCCCCCTCGCAGGGAACGTCAATCAGCCCCAGCATTTT.

The rearrangement uses TRBV5-1 and TRBJ2-1; TRBD2 agrees at 13 bases. The CDR3 loop spans 16 amino acids. CDR1 SGHRS and CDR2 YFSETQ come from the germline V gene. With V trimmed by 0 bases and J by 8 bases, 5 bases remained unmatched. CDR3 nucleotides: TGCGCCAGCAGCTTGGGGACTAGCGGGGGCTTTGATGAGCAGTTCTTC. Its protein is CASSLGTSGGFDEQFF.

V usage is TRBV9 and J usage is TRBJ1-2, with no clear D. Germline-derived CDR1 and CDR2 are SGDLS and YYNGEE. With 3 bases removed from V and 2 bases from J, the gap between germline ends came to 8 bases. This CDR3 is 13 amino acids long. Here the CDR3 reads CASSATENYGYTF. The CDR3, as DNA: TGTGCCAGCAGCGCCACAGAGAACTATGGCTACACCTTC. The full variable domain, its missing parts supplied by reference TRBV9 and TRBJ1-2, is DSGVTQTPKHLITATGQRVTLRCSPRSGDLSVYWYQQSLDQGLQFLIQYYNGEERAKGNILERFSAQQFPDLHSELNLSSLELGDSALYFCASSATENYGYTFGSGTRLTVV.

The V call is TRBV9, the J call TRBJ2-7; D is tentatively TRBD1 or TRBD2 (5 bases each). The V and J ends lost 0 bases and 2 bases respectively, with 12 bases between them. The CDR3 extends over 15 amino acids. Germline CDR1 is SGDLS and CDR2 is YYNGEE. CDR3 DNA: TGTGCCAGCAGCGTAGATGGGACGCGAGCCTACGAGCAGTACTTC. It is translated as CASSVDGTRAYEQYF.

J is TRBJ1-2 and V is TRBV30, with TRBD1 as a possible D gene (6 bases). The V end lost 3 bases, the J end lost 8 bases, and 16 bases lay between the germline ends. The CDR3 spans 13 residues. Germline lookup yields CDR1 GTSNPN and CDR2 SVGIG (reference sequence). CDR3 coding DNA: TGTGCCTGGAGGCGGGAGGGGCAGGGGGGCTACACCTTC. This translates into CAWRREGQGGYTF.

The V and J genes are TRBV6-5 and TRBJ1-2; perhaps TRBD1 as D (5 bases). Germline V gene sequence: CDR1 MNHEY, CDR2 SVGAGI. V dropped 6 bases and J dropped 6 bases, with 20 bases sitting between them. This CDR3 is 15 amino acids long. The CDR3 protein is CASRTNGGGADGYTF. The CDR3 DNA reads TGTGCCAGCAGAACAAACGGTGGTGGGGCGGATGGCTACACCTTC.

CDR3 sequence: CSARYNEQFF. CDR3 DNA: TGCAGTGCTAGGTACAATGAGCAGTTCTTC. The chain uses TRBV20-1 and TRBJ2-1; D is ambiguous. CDR1 is DFQATT and CDR2 is SNEGSKA in the germline V gene (reference sequence). The CDR3 consists of 10 residues. Trimming took 3 bases from V and 4 from J, leaving 1 base between them.

The rearrangement joins TRBV11-2 to TRBJ2-2, with TRBD2 identical over 8 bases. The CDR3 sequence is 15 residues long. Losses at the gene ends were 5 bases for V and 5 bases for J; bases not matched to a gene: 7. Germline CDR1 and CDR2: SGHAT and FQNNGV. The CDR3 protein is CASSPRGGVTGELFF. The DNA for the CDR3 is TGTGCCAGCAGCCCCCGGGGGGGGGTGACCGGGGAGCTGTTTTTT.

Here the CDR3 DNA reads TGCGCCAGCAGCCAAGGGACAGGGGGTCAGCCCCAGCATTTT. This encodes CASSQGTGGQPQHF. The rearrangement links TRBV4-1 to TRBJ1-5, with TRBD1 matching 10 bases. The CDR3 sequence is 14 residues long. J gave up 6 bases and V 1 base, and 0 bases lay outside the gene matches. Germline CDR1 is MGHRA and CDR2 is YSYEKL.

This chain links TRBV7-2 with TRBJ1-3; no definite D call. The V gene lost 2 bases and the J gene lost 0 bases, with 11 bases spanning the gap. Germline CDR1 reads SGHTA; CDR2 reads FQGNSA. The CDR3 loop spans 16 amino acids. CDR3 nucleotide sequence: TGTGCCAGCAGCTTAACTGATCCCGCCTCTGGAAACACCATATATTTT. It codes for CASSLTDPASGNTIYF.